This note documents a single T cell receptor beta chain sequence. The SP2 primer and nested alpha and beta constant region primers amplified ligated cDNA in four rounds. Blood and skin TCR RNA was reverse transcribed with alpha and beta constant primers. TCRdb fed the 5' RACE reads into MiXCR, producing one record per CDR3 protein. This table has around 56,000 distinct CDR3 sequences, around 8% appearing once. An oligonucleotide containing a UMI was ligated to the 3' end of TCR cDNA. Cells were not sorted; total RNA input targeted about 1 to 1000 ng. This sample is drawn from a study of naive and memory T cell subsets. The sequence derives from a female donor in good health.

The CDR3 coding sequence is TGTGCCAGCAGCCAGAGGACTAATGAAAAACTGTTTTTT. Translated, it gives CASSQRTNEKLFF. The chain combines TRBV3-1 with TRBJ1-4; D gene unclear. Germline CDR1 reads LGHDT; CDR2 reads YNNKEL (reference sequence). Deletions cut 3 bases from V and 2 bases from J, with 4 bases between. This CDR3 spans 13 amino acids.